Listed below are T cell receptor beta chains from one sample, sequenced in a study of blood T cell repertoires in COVID-19. Method: immunoSEQ multiplex PCR; TCRdb's copy keeps in-frame clones and lacks some. In the table there are some 120,000 clones, around four fifths of which are singletons. Sequencing was performed on peripheral blood. The receptors derive from a human donor in a cohort sampled during active COVID-19. The CDR3 runs from the conserved cysteine through the conserved F or W. The D gene is left open where the match is weak. Clone size is given for some rows only: seen once, a few or many times, or a class if the clone is expanded.

cdr3_length: 15
clone_size: few
j_call: TRBJ2-1
v_call: TRBV29-1
d_call: TRBD2
cdr3_aa: CSVDGTSGSEVEQFF
cdr3_nt: TGCAGCGTTGACGGGACTAGCGGGAGCGAAGTGGAGCAGTTCTTC

cdr3_length: 14
clone_size: .
j_call: TRBJ1-1
v_call: TRBV18
d_call: TRBD1
cdr3_aa: CASSPPTGYPEAFF
cdr3_nt: TGTGCCAGCTCACCACCGACAGGGTATCCTGAAGCTTTCTTT

cdr3_length: 15
clone_size: .
j_call: TRBJ1-3
v_call: TRBV24-1
d_call: TRBD1
cdr3_aa: CATSRGQGTRNTIYF
cdr3_nt: TGTGCCACCAGCCGAGGACAGGGGACGCGAAACACCATATATTTT

cdr3_length: 15
clone_size: .
j_call: TRBJ1-2
v_call: TRBV5-5
d_call: .
cdr3_aa: CASSLGQGSNYGYTF
cdr3_nt: TGTGCCAGCAGCTTGGGCCAGGGATCGAACTATGGCTACACCTTC

cdr3_length: 16
clone_size: once
j_call: TRBJ2-7
v_call: TRBV7-6
d_call: TRBD2
cdr3_aa: CASSKSTSGASYEQYF
cdr3_nt: TGTGCCAGCAGCAAAAGTACTAGCGGGGCCTCCTACGAGCAGTACTTC

cdr3_length: 16
clone_size: .
j_call: TRBJ2-6
v_call: TRBV4-2
d_call: TRBD1
cdr3_aa: CASSQTGAEGANVLTF
cdr3_nt: TGTGCCAGCAGCCAAACAGGGGCGGAGGGGGCCAACGTCCTGACTTTC

cdr3_length: 14
clone_size: .
j_call: TRBJ1-2
v_call: TRBV28
d_call: TRBD1
cdr3_aa: CASSNLQGAQGYTF
cdr3_nt: TGTGCCAGCAGTAACCTACAGGGGGCGCAAGGCTACACCTTC

cdr3_length: 16
clone_size: .
j_call: TRBJ2-7
v_call: TRBV11-2
d_call: TRBD2
cdr3_aa: CASSFSGTKSSYEQYF
cdr3_nt: TGTGCCAGCAGCTTTAGCGGGACGAAAAGCTCCTACGAGCAGTACTTC

cdr3_length: 17
clone_size: .
j_call: TRBJ2-5
v_call: TRBV5-8
d_call: TRBD1
cdr3_aa: CASSLRQGASSWETQYF
cdr3_nt: TGTGCCAGCAGCTTGCGGCAGGGGGCGTCAAGTTGGGAGACCCAGTACTTC

cdr3_length: 15
clone_size: .
j_call: TRBJ2-7
v_call: TRBV11-2
d_call: .
cdr3_aa: CASSLIQRSSYEQYF
cdr3_nt: TGTGCCAGCAGCTTAATCCAAAGGAGCTCCTACGAGCAGTACTTC

cdr3_length: 11
clone_size: .
j_call: TRBJ2-5
v_call: TRBV7-9
d_call: .
cdr3_aa: CASSPRETQYF
cdr3_nt: TGTGCCAGCAGCCCCCGAGAGACCCAGTACTTC

cdr3_length: 14
clone_size: .
j_call: TRBJ1-5
v_call: TRBV18
d_call: TRBD1
cdr3_aa: CASSPMTGDQPQHF
cdr3_nt: TGTGCCAGCTCACCAATGACAGGGGATCAGCCCCAGCATTTT

cdr3_length: 15
clone_size: few
j_call: TRBJ2-5
v_call: TRBV7-2
d_call: TRBD2
cdr3_aa: CASSSSGRGGETQYF
cdr3_nt: TGTGCCAGCAGCTCCAGCGGGAGGGGAGGGGAGACCCAGTACTTC

cdr3_length: 16
clone_size: .
j_call: TRBJ1-1
v_call: TRBV6-5
d_call: .
cdr3_aa: CASSYSARHLNTEAFF
cdr3_nt: TGTGCCAGCAGTTACTCAGCTCGACACTTGAACACTGAAGCTTTCTTT

cdr3_length: 15
clone_size: .
j_call: TRBJ2-5
v_call: TRBV19
d_call: TRBD2
cdr3_aa: CASSIPSGGKETQYF
cdr3_nt: TGTGCCAGTAGTATTCCCTCGGGAGGGAAAGAGACCCAGTACTTC

cdr3_length: 15
clone_size: once
j_call: TRBJ2-7
v_call: TRBV28
d_call: TRBD1
cdr3_aa: CASSRTGGASYEQYF
cdr3_nt: TGTGCCAGCAGTCGCACAGGGGGCGCGTCCTACGAGCAGTACTTC

cdr3_length: 13
clone_size: .
j_call: TRBJ2-1
v_call: TRBV7-2
d_call: .
cdr3_aa: CASSLVDRNEQFF
cdr3_nt: TGTGCCAGCAGCTTAGTAGATAGAAATGAGCAGTTCTTC

cdr3_length: 11
clone_size: once
j_call: TRBJ1-2
v_call: TRBV28
d_call: .
cdr3_aa: CASKRYDGYTF
cdr3_nt: TGTGCCAGCAAACGCTATGATGGCTACACCTTC

cdr3_length: 15
clone_size: .
j_call: TRBJ1-1
v_call: TRBV30
d_call: .
cdr3_aa: CAWSQNRQTNTEAFF
cdr3_nt: TGTGCCTGGAGTCAAAACCGACAGACCAACACTGAAGCTTTCTTT

cdr3_length: 16
clone_size: .
j_call: TRBJ1-2
v_call: TRBV4-1
d_call: TRBD1
cdr3_aa: CASSQAGGGPNYGYTF
cdr3_nt: TGCGCCAGCAGCCAAGCTGGAGGGGGCCCTAACTATGGCTACACCTTC

cdr3_length: 16
clone_size: .
j_call: TRBJ2-1
v_call: TRBV24-1
d_call: TRBD1
cdr3_aa: CATSDRDRGRYNEQFF
cdr3_nt: TGTGCCACCAGTGATCGCGACAGGGGAAGGTACAATGAGCAGTTCTTC

cdr3_length: 16
clone_size: .
j_call: TRBJ2-5
v_call: TRBV5-6
d_call: TRBD2
cdr3_aa: CASSIWTSGGQETQYF
cdr3_nt: TGTGCCAGCAGCATCTGGACTAGCGGGGGGCAAGAGACCCAGTACTTC

cdr3_length: 19
clone_size: .
j_call: TRBJ2-6
v_call: TRBV7-3
d_call: TRBD1
cdr3_aa: CASSPGPGQGFPGANVLTF
cdr3_nt: TGTGCCAGCAGCCCGGGGCCGGGACAGGGGTTTCCTGGGGCCAACGTCCTGACTTTC

cdr3_length: 13
clone_size: once
j_call: TRBJ2-1
v_call: TRBV19
d_call: .
cdr3_aa: CASGASRDNEQFF
cdr3_nt: TGTGCCAGTGGGGCTTCCCGAGACAATGAGCAGTTCTTC

cdr3_length: 17
clone_size: once
j_call: TRBJ1-1
v_call: TRBV6-2/TRBV6-3
d_call: TRBD1
cdr3_aa: CASSYSWDRVADTEAFF
cdr3_nt: TGTGCCAGCAGTTACTCTTGGGACAGGGTAGCGGACACTGAAGCTTTCTTT

cdr3_length: 15
clone_size: few
j_call: TRBJ1-5
v_call: TRBV5-4
d_call: .
cdr3_aa: CASSFGGKSSQPQHF
cdr3_nt: TGTGCCAGCAGCTTTGGGGGGAAATCGAGTCAGCCCCAGCATTTT

cdr3_length: 13
clone_size: .
j_call: TRBJ2-7
v_call: TRBV19
d_call: .
cdr3_aa: CASNQGGQREQYF
cdr3_nt: TGTGCCAGTAATCAGGGCGGTCAGCGCGAGCAGTACTTC

cdr3_length: 13
clone_size: few
j_call: TRBJ1-1
v_call: TRBV7-2
d_call: .
cdr3_aa: CASSLGREGGWIF
cdr3_nt: TGTGCCAGCAGCTTAGGCCGAGAGGGAGGGTGGATCTTT

cdr3_length: 14
clone_size: .
j_call: TRBJ2-5
v_call: TRBV13
d_call: .
cdr3_aa: CASSLGGDQETQYF
cdr3_nt: TGTGCCAGCAGCTTAGGGGGAGACCAAGAGACCCAGTACTTC

cdr3_length: 15
clone_size: .
j_call: TRBJ2-3
v_call: TRBV3-1/TRBV3-2
d_call: TRBD1
cdr3_aa: CASSQAQGASDTQYF
cdr3_nt: TGTGCCAGCAGCCAAGCTCAGGGGGCATCGGATACGCAGTATTTT

cdr3_length: 15
clone_size: .
j_call: TRBJ2-3
v_call: TRBV9
d_call: TRBD2
cdr3_aa: CASSVLAGGVDTQYF
cdr3_nt: TGTGCCAGCAGCGTATTAGCGGGAGGTGTAGATACGCAGTATTTT

cdr3_length: 14
clone_size: .
j_call: TRBJ2-7
v_call: TRBV6-1
d_call: .
cdr3_aa: CASSEQGGSYEQYF
cdr3_nt: TGTGCCAGCAGTGAACAGGGGGGATCCTACGAGCAGTACTTC

cdr3_length: 17
clone_size: many
j_call: TRBJ2-7
v_call: TRBV4-3
d_call: TRBD1
cdr3_aa: CASSQNFARDRPYEQYF
cdr3_nt: TGCGCCAGCAGCCAAAATTTTGCTAGGGACAGACCTTACGAGCAGTACTTC

cdr3_length: 11
clone_size: .
j_call: TRBJ2-5
v_call: TRBV7-2
d_call: .
cdr3_aa: CASSSRGTQYF
cdr3_nt: TGTGCCAGCAGCTCACGAGGGACCCAGTACTTC

cdr3_length: 13
clone_size: many
j_call: TRBJ2-7
v_call: TRBV2
d_call: .
cdr3_aa: CASSDRAFYEQYF
cdr3_nt: TGTGCCAGCAGTGACAGGGCCTTCTACGAGCAGTACTTC

cdr3_length: 15
clone_size: .
j_call: TRBJ2-7
v_call: TRBV14
d_call: TRBD1
cdr3_aa: CASSQLRDRTYEQYF
cdr3_nt: TGTGCCAGCAGCCAACTCCGGGACAGAACCTACGAGCAGTACTTC

cdr3_length: 20
clone_size: .
j_call: TRBJ2-1
v_call: TRBV4-2
d_call: TRBD2
cdr3_aa: CASSLFRETSGGKAYNEQFF
cdr3_nt: TGTGCCAGCAGCCTCTTCAGGGAGACTAGCGGGGGTAAGGCCTACAATGAGCAGTTCTTC

cdr3_length: 15
clone_size: once
j_call: TRBJ1-4
v_call: TRBV25-1
d_call: TRBD1
cdr3_aa: CASSESRQGSEKLFF
cdr3_nt: TGTGCCAGCAGTGAATCCCGACAGGGATCAGAAAAACTGTTTTTT

cdr3_length: 13
clone_size: .
j_call: TRBJ1-4
v_call: TRBV3-1/TRBV3-2
d_call: .
cdr3_aa: CASSRQLNEKLFF
cdr3_nt: TGTGCCAGCAGCCGACAGTTGAATGAAAAACTGTTTTTT

cdr3_length: 13
clone_size: .
j_call: TRBJ2-3
v_call: TRBV5-1
d_call: .
cdr3_aa: CASSLSGADTQYF
cdr3_nt: TGCGCCAGCAGCTTGTCAGGGGCGGATACGCAGTATTTT

cdr3_length: 15
clone_size: .
j_call: TRBJ2-2
v_call: TRBV10-3
d_call: .
cdr3_aa: CAISESGSGGGELFF
cdr3_nt: TGTGCCATCAGTGAGTCCGGTTCAGGAGGCGGGGAGCTGTTTTTT

cdr3_length: 15
clone_size: .
j_call: TRBJ2-3
v_call: TRBV7-9
d_call: TRBD2
cdr3_aa: CASSLRLAGSDTQYF
cdr3_nt: TGTGCCAGCAGCTTGAGACTAGCGGGATCAGATACGCAGTATTTT

cdr3_length: 14
clone_size: .
j_call: TRBJ2-2
v_call: TRBV11-2
d_call: TRBD2
cdr3_aa: CASSLGGGAPWMFF
cdr3_nt: TGTGCCAGCAGCTTAGGCGGGGGGGCCCCCTGGATGTTTTTT

cdr3_length: 17
clone_size: .
j_call: TRBJ1-1
v_call: TRBV5-1
d_call: TRBD1
cdr3_aa: CASSLAGGDRGLTEAFF
cdr3_nt: TGCGCCAGCAGCTTGGCCGGAGGCGACAGGGGGCTCACTGAAGCTTTCTTT

cdr3_length: 18
clone_size: .
j_call: TRBJ1-3
v_call: TRBV16
d_call: TRBD1
cdr3_aa: CASSPTGQATSSGNTIYF
cdr3_nt: TGTGCCAGCAGCCCCACTGGACAGGCAACGAGCTCTGGAAACACCATATATTTT

cdr3_length: 14
clone_size: .
j_call: TRBJ1-2
v_call: TRBV5-5
d_call: TRBD1
cdr3_aa: CASSADRGGYGYTF
cdr3_nt: TGTGCCAGCAGCGCGGACAGGGGAGGCTATGGCTACACCTTC

cdr3_length: 16
clone_size: .
j_call: TRBJ2-1
v_call: TRBV7-8
d_call: TRBD2
cdr3_aa: CASSLGGTSGRGEQFF
cdr3_nt: TGTGCCAGCAGCTTAGGCGGGACTAGCGGGAGGGGTGAGCAGTTCTTC

cdr3_length: 15
clone_size: .
j_call: TRBJ2-3
v_call: TRBV19
d_call: TRBD2
cdr3_aa: CASRALAGGSDTQYF
cdr3_nt: TGTGCCAGTAGAGCACTAGCGGGAGGGTCAGATACGCAGTATTTT

cdr3_length: 17
clone_size: .
j_call: TRBJ2-5
v_call: TRBV5-1
d_call: TRBD2
cdr3_aa: CASSPGLAGGSFVTQYF
cdr3_nt: TGCGCCAGCAGCCCCGGACTAGCGGGGGGGTCGTTCGTGACCCAGTACTTC

cdr3_length: 16
clone_size: .
j_call: TRBJ2-2
v_call: TRBV7-8
d_call: TRBD2
cdr3_aa: CASSLSSGRATGELFF
cdr3_nt: TGTGCCAGCAGCTTATCTAGCGGGAGGGCCACCGGGGAGCTGTTTTTT

cdr3_length: 14
clone_size: .
j_call: TRBJ2-1
v_call: TRBV28
d_call: TRBD2
cdr3_aa: CASCTSGAQREQFF
cdr3_nt: TGTGCCAGTTGTACTAGCGGGGCCCAAAGGGAGCAGTTCTTC